The 9 T cell receptor beta chains presented below share a single source sample, sequenced in a study of blood T cells in healthy people across ages. A second PCR of about 7 to 11 cycles used a sample-barcoded 5' primer and a J-beta primer mix. TCRdb analysed the 5' RACE reads with MiXCR anew, one entry per CDR3 protein. The sample lists around 900,000 distinct CDR3 sequences, about 51% occurring once. Specimen: blood. These receptors were collected from a woman aged 55-69 years in good health.

This clonotype was seen ten or more times. The chain couples TRBV6-2 or TRBV6-3 to TRBJ2-3; 9 bases line up with TRBD1. With 2 bases clipped from V and 4 bases from J, the junction kept 10 bases outside the gene matches. The germline V gene has CDR1 MNHEY and CDR2 SVGEGT. The CDR3 is 17 residues long. The CDR3 loop reads CASSYVPGQGAADTQYF. The CDR3 DNA reads as TGTGCCAGCAGTTACGTACCGGGACAGGGTGCAGCAGATACGCAGTATTTT.

The rearrangement joins TRBV27 to TRBJ1-4; D is undetermined. CDR3 length: 13 residues. Trimming removed 8 bases at V and 4 bases at J, with 11 bases between. Germline CDR1 and CDR2: MNHEY and SMNVEV (reference sequence). CDR3 bases: TGTGCCAGCGCTCCCTCTCGTAATGAAAAACTGTTTTTT. It codes for CASAPSRNEKLFF.

The rearrangement joins TRBV27 to TRBJ2-5, with 12 bases that match TRBD2. CDR3 length: 16 residues. Germline-derived CDR1 and CDR2 are MNHEY and SMNVEV (reference sequence). Germline trimming cut 7 bases from V and 5 bases from J; bases unmatched to any gene: 11. CDR3 residues: CASTRLAGGPRETQYF. DNA of the CDR3: TGTGCCAGCACTCGGCTAGCGGGAGGGCCGAGGGAGACCCAGTACTTC.

This clonotype was observed a few times. The CDR3 loop is CASSVGGLYFYEQYF. The CDR3 region has the DNA TGTGCCAGCAGCGTAGGCGGGCTCTACTTCTACGAGCAGTACTTC. J is TRBJ2-7 and V is TRBV9; TRBD2 might be the D (5 bases). This CDR3 is 15 amino acids long. Per the germline V gene, CDR1 is SGDLS and CDR2 is YYNGEE. V was cut by 0 bases and J by 3 bases, with 13 bases left in between.

The genes are TRBV6-5 and TRBJ2-1; TRBD2 matches 12 bases. Germline CDR1 and CDR2: MNHEY and SVGAGI. V dropped 6 bases and J dropped 8; count of bases not matched to a gene: 8. The CDR3 is 15 residues long. The CDR3 reads CASRLLAGGPYEQFF. CDR3 DNA sequence: TGTGCCAGCAGACTTCTAGCGGGAGGGCCCTATGAGCAGTTCTTC.

This clonotype was picked up a small number of times. This sequence joins TRBV2 and TRBJ2-6; a weak D match, TRBD1 (6 bases). V was cut by 4 bases and J by 1 base, with 20 bases left in between. CDR1 is SNHLY, CDR2 FYNNEI, per germline. The CDR3 is 19 amino acids. CDR3 residues: CASSGLLSGTISGANVLTF. The CDR3 region has the DNA TGTGCCAGCAGTGGCCTGTTGTCTGGGACAATATCTGGGGCCAACGTCCTGACTTTC.

V is TRBV7-2 and J is TRBJ2-7; D perhaps matches TRBD2 (5 bases). CDR3 size: 15 residues. V gave up 1 base and J gave up 7 bases, with 17 bases separating them. Germline-derived CDR1 and CDR2 are SGHTA and FQGNSA. CDR3 sequence reads: CASSLGFRGSGEQYF. CDR3 coding DNA: TGTGCCAGCAGCTTAGGGTTCCGGGGTTCGGGGGAGCAGTACTTC.

The chain joins TRBV20-1 to TRBJ2-1; D unresolved. Looked up from germline, CDR1 is DFQATT and CDR2 is SNEGSKA (reference sequence). CDR3 length equals 11 residues. The V and J ends lost 8 bases and 1 base respectively, with 6 bases between them. The CDR3 loop is CSIGSYNEQFF. The CDR3 DNA reads TGCAGTATCGGTTCCTACAATGAGCAGTTCTTC.

The V call is TRBV10-3, the J call TRBJ2-5, with D unresolved. Trimming took off 4 bases at V and 11 bases at J, with 14 bases between the two ends. CDR1 and CDR2 from the germline V gene are ENHRY and SYGVKD. The CDR3 spans 12 residues. The chain's CDR3 is CAISGQWNEQYF. The CDR3 DNA follows: TGTGCCATCAGTGGTCAGTGGAATGAGCAGTACTTC.